What follows are 3 T cell receptor beta chains derived from one specimen sequenced in a study of blood T cells in healthy people across ages. A sample-barcoded 5' primer and a J-beta primer mix were used in a second PCR of roughly 7 to 11 cycles. TCRdb used MiXCR to reprocess the 5' RACE reads, holding one entry per CDR3 protein. The sample consists of approximately 800,000 distinct CDR3 sequences, about 37% of them appearing once. Material: blood. Receptors were obtained from a man between 18 and 35 years old in good health.

This clonotype was counted a few times. Written as DNA, the CDR3 is TGCAGCGGCCAAGGCGGGACAGGGTTCACTGAAGCTTTCTTT. It yields the protein CSGQGGTGFTEAFF. The rearrangement uses TRBV29-1 and TRBJ1-1; TRBD1 agrees at 9 bases. The junction had 10 bases not matched to a gene; V was cut back by 7 bases and J by 4 bases. Germline assignment: CDR1 SQVTM and CDR2 ANQGSEA. This CDR3 region has 14 residues.

The chain is built from TRBV20-1 and TRBJ1-6; no definite D call. The CDR3 has 14 amino acids. CDR1 DFQATT and CDR2 SNEGSKA come from the germline V gene (reference sequence). Trimming left V 6 bases short and J 0 bases short, with 9 bases between. The chain's CDR3 is CSALMSSYNSPLHF. The CDR3 DNA sequence: TGCAGTGCCCTGATGAGCTCCTATAATTCACCCCTCCACTTT.

The DNA of the CDR3 is TGCAGCGCGATCCGGGATCTCAATGAGCAGTTCTTC. Protein product: CSAIRDLNEQFF. The chain couples TRBV29-1 to TRBJ2-1; TRBD2 might be the D (5 bases). V was trimmed by 7 bases and J by 6 bases, leaving 13 bases between them. CDR1 SQVTM and CDR2 ANQGSEA come from the germline V gene. The CDR3 length is 12 residues.